These T cell receptor beta chains were read from a single sample in a study of T cell changes during pregnancy in multiple sclerosis. Assay used: immunoSEQ multiplex PCR; TCRdb lists only in-frame clones, some missing. Altogether roughly 51,000 clones are present, 92% being singletons, with the ten largest covering around 0.16%. The specimen comprised CD4+ T cells from peripheral blood mononuclear cells, sampled after pregnancy. These receptors all stem from a female donor in good health, enrolled as a control in a pregnancy study. Both conserved end residues are part of each CDR3. The D gene is left open where the match is weak.

J gene: TRBJ1-1; D gene: TRBD1; V gene: TRBV4-2; CDR3 protein: CASSQARTGNTEAFF; CDR3 DNA: TGTGCCAGCAGCCAAGCCCGGACAGGGAACACTGAAGCTTTCTTT
J gene: TRBJ2-5; D gene: NA; V gene: TRBV4-3; CDR3 protein: CASSQDRVGETQYF; CDR3 DNA: TGCGCCAGCAGCCAAGACAGGGTTGGGGAGACCCAGTACTTC
J gene: TRBJ1-2; D gene: TRBD1; V gene: TRBV30; CDR3 protein: CACATGASNYGYTF; CDR3 DNA: TGTGCCTGTGCAACAGGGGCTTCTAACTATGGCTACACCTTC
J gene: TRBJ1-3; D gene: NA; V gene: TRBV28; CDR3 protein: CASTLFSGNTIYF; CDR3 DNA: TGTGCCAGCACCCTCTTCTCTGGAAACACCATATATTTT
J gene: TRBJ1-1; D gene: NA; V gene: TRBV4-1; CDR3 protein: CASSQEGAPGTEAFF; CDR3 DNA: TGCGCCAGCAGCCAAGAGGGGGCGCCGGGCACTGAAGCTTTCTTT
J gene: TRBJ1-2; D gene: TRBD1; V gene: TRBV28; CDR3 protein: CASSFQGASGYTF; CDR3 DNA: TGTGCCAGCAGTTTTCAGGGGGCCAGTGGCTACACCTTC
J gene: TRBJ1-2; D gene: NA; V gene: TRBV5-1; CDR3 protein: CASSLEGHGYTF; CDR3 DNA: TGCGCCAGCAGCTTGGAGGGGCATGGCTACACCTTC
J gene: TRBJ1-1; D gene: NA; V gene: TRBV19; CDR3 protein: CASSIGTDEAFF; CDR3 DNA: TGTGCCAGTAGTATAGGGACAGATGAAGCTTTCTTT
J gene: TRBJ2-2; D gene: NA; V gene: TRBV7-8; CDR3 protein: CASSPGQHTGELFF; CDR3 DNA: TGTGCCAGCAGCCCAGGACAGCACACCGGGGAGCTGTTTTTT
J gene: TRBJ2-1; D gene: TRBD2; V gene: TRBV11-3; CDR3 protein: CASSSGTRGSEQFF; CDR3 DNA: TGTGCCAGCAGCTCCGGGACTAGGGGCTCTGAGCAGTTCTTC
J gene: TRBJ1-4; D gene: TRBD1; V gene: TRBV18; CDR3 protein: CASSPSDRGLTNEKLFF; CDR3 DNA: TGTGCCAGCTCACCATCGGACAGGGGGCTTACTAATGAAAAACTGTTTTTT
J gene: TRBJ2-3; D gene: NA; V gene: TRBV9; CDR3 protein: CASSVDVRVTDTQYF; CDR3 DNA: TGTGCCAGCAGCGTAGACGTCAGGGTCACAGATACGCAGTATTTT
J gene: TRBJ1-2; D gene: NA; V gene: TRBV6-4; CDR3 protein: CASSDSWEGGRARSYTF; CDR3 DNA: TGTGCCAGCAGTGACTCCTGGGAGGGCGGCCGGGCGCGGAGCTACACCTTC
J gene: TRBJ2-1; D gene: NA; V gene: TRBV5-4; CDR3 protein: CASSPEPAGGEQFF; CDR3 DNA: TGTGCCAGCAGTCCCGAGCCAGCGGGTGGGGAGCAGTTCTTC
J gene: TRBJ1-2; D gene: NA; V gene: TRBV5-5; CDR3 protein: CASSTRRGNYGYTF; CDR3 DNA: TGTGCCAGCAGCACTCGTAGGGGAAACTATGGCTACACCTTC
J gene: TRBJ1-2; D gene: NA; V gene: TRBV5-8; CDR3 protein: CASSRQDYGYTF; CDR3 DNA: TGTGCCAGCAGCCGACAGGACTATGGCTACACCTTC
J gene: TRBJ2-3; D gene: TRBD2; V gene: TRBV11-1; CDR3 protein: CASSLRASGVRDTQYF; CDR3 DNA: TGTGCCAGCAGCTTACGGGCTAGCGGGGTTCGGGATACGCAGTATTTT
J gene: TRBJ1-2; D gene: NA; V gene: TRBV14; CDR3 protein: CASSQDRSGRDNYGYTF; CDR3 DNA: TGTGCCAGCAGCCAAGATCGTAGCGGTCGAGATAACTATGGCTACACCTTC
J gene: TRBJ1-6; D gene: NA; V gene: TRBV18; CDR3 protein: CASSPNVLQGLPLHF; CDR3 DNA: TGTGCCAGCTCACCAAATGTTTTACAGGGTCTTCCCCTCCACTTT
J gene: TRBJ2-1; D gene: NA; V gene: TRBV6-5; CDR3 protein: CASSALGGARNEQFF; CDR3 DNA: TGTGCCAGCAGTGCACTTGGGGGGGCCAGAAATGAGCAGTTCTTC
J gene: TRBJ1-1; D gene: TRBD1; V gene: TRBV28; CDR3 protein: CASSLSGTAYTEAFF; CDR3 DNA: TGTGCCAGCAGTTTATCTGGGACAGCGTACACTGAAGCTTTCTTT
J gene: TRBJ2-3; D gene: TRBD2; V gene: TRBV5-4; CDR3 protein: CASSLSGGAGTDTQYF; CDR3 DNA: TGTGCCAGCAGCTTAAGCGGGGGGGCCGGCACAGATACGCAGTATTTT
J gene: TRBJ2-7; D gene: NA; V gene: TRBV10-3; CDR3 protein: CATTGDREQYF; CDR3 DNA: TGTGCCACCACCGGCGACAGGGAGCAGTACTTC
J gene: TRBJ1-4; D gene: TRBD1; V gene: TRBV28; CDR3 protein: CASSSPQGSEKLFF; CDR3 DNA: TGTGCCAGCAGTTCCCCACAGGGGAGCGAAAAACTGTTTTTT
J gene: TRBJ2-7; D gene: TRBD1; V gene: TRBV19; CDR3 protein: CASSIGGQDYEQYF; CDR3 DNA: TGTGCCAGTAGTATCGGGGGACAGGACTACGAGCAGTACTTC
J gene: TRBJ2-1; D gene: NA; V gene: TRBV9; CDR3 protein: CASSVAGGSSYNEQFF; CDR3 DNA: TGTGCCAGCAGCGTAGCTGGGGGGAGCTCCTACAATGAGCAGTTCTTC
J gene: TRBJ2-7; D gene: TRBD2; V gene: TRBV4-1; CDR3 protein: CASSQTRGVPYEQYF; CDR3 DNA: TGCGCCAGCAGCCAAACCCGGGGGGTCCCCTACGAGCAGTACTTC
J gene: TRBJ2-2; D gene: TRBD2; V gene: TRBV11-2; CDR3 protein: CASSYRSLAGGHTGELFF; CDR3 DNA: TGTGCCAGCAGCTACCGGAGCCTAGCGGGGGGGCACACCGGGGAGCTGTTTTTT
J gene: TRBJ2-3; D gene: TRBD2; V gene: TRBV4-2; CDR3 protein: CASSQDGRGGRDTQYF; CDR3 DNA: TGTGCCAGCAGCCAAGATGGGCGGGGGGGCCGGGATACGCAGTATTTT
J gene: TRBJ1-2; D gene: TRBD1; V gene: TRBV29-1; CDR3 protein: CSVAGQGGYGYTF; CDR3 DNA: TGCAGCGTGGCGGGACAGGGGGGATATGGCTACACCTTC